These 26 T cell receptor beta chains share one sample of origin, sequenced in a study of T cell repertoires in cytomegalovirus infection. MiXCR was run by TCRdb on the reads, yielding one entry per CDR3 protein. The sample lists a few hundred thousand distinct CDR3 sequences, roughly 15% seen once, with more than 10% in the top ten. Material for sequencing was PBMCs. The receptors shown here come from a human donor in good health (CMV status not recorded). Some clones in this sample may be carry-over from other donors' samples.

The chain joins TRBV6-6 to TRBJ2-7; 7 bases are a match to TRBD1. There are 11 residues in the CDR3. CDR1 is MNHNY, CDR2 SVGAGI, per germline (reference sequence). V dropped 10 bases and J dropped 3; count of bases not matched to a gene: 3. The CDR3 bases are TGTGCCACTGGGACAGACTACGAGCAGTACTTC. This gives the protein CATGTDYEQYF.

In this sample, this clonotype turned up many times. This chain joins TRBV19 and TRBJ1-2; D is ambiguous. The CDR3 has 14 amino acids. CDR1 and CDR2 from the germline V gene are LNHDA and SQIVND (reference sequence). Trimming stripped 3 bases from V and 2 bases from J, with 10 bases between. In DNA, the CDR3 is TGTGCCAGTAGTATTGGGCTCCAAAACTATGGCTACACCTTC. This translates into CASSIGLQNYGYTF.

Only a few counts were recorded for this clonotype. The V gene is TRBV7-6, the J gene TRBJ2-1, with D possibly matching TRBD1 (6 bases). Germline CDR1 and CDR2: SGHVS and FNYEAQ. V was clipped by 4 bases and J by 9 bases, with 19 bases between them. The CDR3 has 15 amino acids. The CDR3 DNA reads TGTGCCAGCAGCTCTACTCAGACAACAGGGCTTGAGCAGTTCTTC. It encodes CASSSTQTTGLEQFF. The variable domain in full, with the rest retrieved from reference TRBV7-6 and TRBJ2-1, is GAGVSQSPRYKVTKRGQDVALRCDPISGHVSLYWYRQALGQGPEFLTYFNYEAQQDKSGLPNDRFSAERPEGSISTLTIQRTEQRDSAMYRCASSSTQTTGLEQFFGPGTRLTVL.

The chain couples TRBV19 to TRBJ1-1; D is uncertain. The CDR3 is made up of 14 amino acids. Looked up from germline, CDR1 is LNHDA and CDR2 is SQIVND (reference sequence). V was trimmed by 6 bases and J by 3 bases, leaving 14 bases between them. The CDR3 DNA is TGTGCCAGTAGAGTAGGGTCGTCCCACACTGAAGCTTTCTTT. Translating it yields CASRVGSSHTEAFF.

There are many counts of this clonotype. The chain employs TRBV7-2 and TRBJ1-1; tentatively, D is TRBD1 (5 bases). This CDR3 has 13 residues. The V end lost 3 bases, the J end lost 9 bases, and 14 bases lay between the germline ends. Germline-derived CDR1 and CDR2 are SGHTA and FQGNSA. The CDR3, as DNA: TGTGCCAGCAGCTTTCAGGGAACCGCGCAAGCTTTCTTT. As protein: CASSFQGTAQAFF.

The rearrangement joins TRBV5-1 to TRBJ1-2; TRBD1 is a possible D gene (6 bases). V lost 4 bases and J 7 bases, leaving 20 bases between the germline ends. CDR1 and CDR2 (germline): SGHRS, YFSETQ. The CDR3 is 15 residues long. CDR3 sequence reads: CASSPPVLQGGGYTF. In DNA, the CDR3 is TGCGCCAGCAGCCCCCCCGTTTTACAGGGAGGTGGCTACACCTTC.

The chain joins TRBV4-1 to TRBJ1-5, with D maybe TRBD1 (5 bases). Germline CDR1 is MGHRA and CDR2 is YSYEKL. The CDR3 is 15 residues long. Trimming cost V 0 bases and J 5 bases, with 11 bases left between them. The CDR3 spells CASSQDGGRYQPQHF. The DNA of the CDR3 is TGCGCCAGCAGCCAAGATGGGGGACGATATCAGCCCCAGCATTTT.

The rearrangement links TRBV7-2 to TRBJ2-5, with D tentatively TRBD1 or TRBD2 (5 bases each). Germline values: CDR1 SGHTA, CDR2 FQGNSA. Deletions cut 3 bases from V and 2 bases from J, with 10 bases between. The CDR3 sequence is 14 residues long. For the CDR3, the DNA is TGTGCCAGCAGCTTCTTCGGGGCACAAGAGACCCAGTACTTC. Translation: CASSFFGAQETQYF. The full variable domain, in which reference TRBV7-2 and TRBJ2-5 provide the parts outside the CDR3, is GAGVSQSPSNKVTEKGKDVELRCDPISGHTALYWYRQSLGQGLEFLIYFQGNSAPDKSGLPSDRFSAERTGGSVSTLTIQRTQQEDSAVYLCASSFFGAQETQYFGPGTRLLVL.

This clonotype was counted between two and nine times. This rearrangement joins TRBV20-1 to TRBJ1-1, with D perhaps matching TRBD1 (6 bases). CDR1 is DFQATT, CDR2 SNEGSKA, per germline (reference sequence). Trimming pared 3 bases from V and 5 bases from J, leaving 13 bases between. This CDR3 has 13 residues. CDR3 bases: TGCAGTGCTAGCCGACTTCAGGGGACTGAAGCTTTCTTT. Translated: CSASRLQGTEAFF.

This clonotype has more than one count but fewer than ten. The gene calls are TRBV28 and TRBJ2-5, with D possibly TRBD2 on 7 matching bases. The germline gives CDR1 MDHEN, CDR2 SYDVKM. V was trimmed by 2 bases and J by 5 bases, leaving 12 bases between them. The CDR3 loop spans 14 amino acids. This CDR3 reads CASSLAGAPETQYF. The CDR3 region has the DNA TGTGCCAGCAGTTTAGCGGGGGCCCCGGAGACCCAGTACTTC. Full variable domain (rest looked up from reference TRBV28 and TRBJ2-5): DVKVTQSSRYLVKRTGEKVFLECVQDMDHENMFWYRQDPGLGLRLIYFSYDVKMKEKGDIPEGYSVSREKKERFSLILESASTNQTSMYLCASSLAGAPETQYFGPGTRLLVL.

This clonotype has ten or more counts. V usage is TRBV25-1 and J usage is TRBJ1-5, with a weak D call TRBD1 (5 bases). The length of the CDR3 is 17 residues. CDR1 and CDR2 (germline): MGHDK, SYGVNS. V was clipped by 4 bases and J by 4 bases, with 20 bases between them. Written as DNA, the CDR3 is TGTGCCAGCAGTGGAGTGGAAAGGGGAAAAAGGAATCAGCCCCAGCATTTT. Protein: CASSGVERGKRNQPQHF.

The rearrangement joins TRBV12-3 or TRBV12-4 to TRBJ2-7; TRBD1 aligns across 7 bases. J was trimmed by 2 bases and V by 6 bases; bases with no gene match: 10. CDR3 size: 15 residues. DNA for the CDR3: TGTGCCAGCAGGATCTCTTGGGACAGTCCCTACGAGCAGTACTTC. Amino acid sequence: CASRISWDSPYEQYF.

This chain joins TRBV19 and TRBJ2-5, with TRBD2 identical over 8 bases. Germline values: CDR1 LNHDA, CDR2 SQIVND (reference sequence). The CDR3 sequence is 16 residues long. V shed 5 bases and J 2 bases; nucleotides not matched to a gene: 10. The CDR3 sequence: CASSPTGGGRQETQYF. As DNA, the CDR3 is TGTGCCAGTAGTCCCACCGGGGGGGGGAGACAAGAGACCCAGTACTTC.

Only a few counts were recorded for this clonotype. The V gene is TRBV3-1, the J gene TRBJ1-2; D gene unclear. CDR3 length: 15 amino acids. CDR1 is LGHDT and CDR2 is YNNKEL in the germline V gene (reference sequence). V was pared by 1 base and J by 2 bases, with 11 bases between. The CDR3 loop reads CASSQVGAANYGYTF. In nucleotides, the CDR3 is TGTGCCAGCAGCCAAGTAGGCGCGGCAAACTATGGCTACACCTTC.

This clonotype has a count of ten or more. This chain connects TRBV12-3 or TRBV12-4 to TRBJ2-7; 10 nucleotides line up with TRBD1. CDR3 length: 15 amino acids. The V and J ends lost 3 bases and 4 bases, in that order; junction bases with no gene match: 6. CDR3 amino acids: CASSLGTGDWYEQYF. The CDR3 bases are TGTGCCAGCAGTTTGGGGACAGGGGACTGGTACGAGCAGTACTTC.

The rearrangement joins TRBV5-1 to TRBJ2-3; D is possibly TRBD2 (6 bases). CDR3 length: 13 amino acids. V lost 4 bases and J lost 4, with 10 bases in between. Germline V lookup: CDR1 SGHRS, CDR2 YFSETQ. CDR3 DNA sequence: TGCGCCAGCAGCGGAGGGGTGGCAGATACGCAGTATTTT. Encoded protein: CASSGGVADTQYF.

This clonotype was found a few times. The rearrangement uses TRBV6-5 and TRBJ2-2, with no clear D. The CDR3 is made up of 14 amino acids. V was clipped by 1 base and J by 2 bases, with 5 bases between them. Germline V gives CDR1 MNHEY, CDR2 SVGAGI. CDR3 protein: CASSYYLNTGELFF. The CDR3 coding sequence is TGTGCCAGCAGTTACTATTTAAACACCGGGGAGCTGTTTTTT.

The chain joins TRBV20-1 to TRBJ2-7, with a tentative D call TRBD2 (6 bases). Germline V gene sequence: CDR1 DFQATT, CDR2 SNEGSKA (reference sequence). V was trimmed by 0 bases and J by 4 bases, leaving 13 bases between them. The CDR3 contains 14 residues. CDR3 protein: CSARDWQGGYEQYF. DNA for the CDR3: TGCAGTGCTAGAGATTGGCAGGGAGGATACGAGCAGTACTTC.

This clonotype was seen at least ten times. CDR3 nucleotide sequence: TGTGCCAGCAGAACCGGGAATTCCTACGAGCAGTACTTC. As protein: CASRTGNSYEQYF. This chain connects TRBV28 to TRBJ2-7, with D perhaps TRBD2 (5 bases). This CDR3 comprises 13 residues. Trimming pared 6 bases from V and 1 base from J, leaving 10 bases between. Germline values: CDR1 MDHEN, CDR2 SYDVKM.

This clonotype was seen at least ten times. This rearrangement joins TRBV7-9 to TRBJ2-7, with TRBD2 matching 11 bases. Germline CDR1 reads SEHNR; CDR2 reads FQNEAQ (reference sequence). The trim removed 1 base at V and 2 bases at J, leaving 4 bases unmatched. CDR3 length: 16 residues. The CDR3 nucleotides are TGTGCCAGCAGCTTAGATTCTAGCGGGGGGACCTACGAGCAGTACTTC. It codes for CASSLDSSGGTYEQYF.

This rearrangement joins TRBV5-1 to TRBJ1-4, with D possibly TRBD1 on 6 matching bases. The CDR3 totals 17 residues. The germline V and J ends were trimmed by 5 bases and 1 base, with 18 bases remaining between them. Germline V gene sequence: CDR1 SGHRS, CDR2 YFSETQ. This CDR3 reads CASRQTGNSGTNEKLFF. In DNA, the CDR3 is TGCGCCAGCAGACAGACAGGAAACAGCGGAACTAATGAAAAACTGTTTTTT.

This clonotype came up a few times. V and J are TRBV7-2 and TRBJ2-5, with D possibly being TRBD1 or TRBD2 (5 bases each). From germline, CDR1 is SGHTA and CDR2 FQGNSA. V lost 5 bases and J lost 5, with 18 bases in between. CDR3 length: 15 amino acids. The CDR3 region is CASSQKPRDAETQYF. For the CDR3, the DNA is TGTGCCAGCAGCCAAAAGCCCAGGGACGCGGAGACCCAGTACTTC.

This clonotype appeared many times. One base away lies a much larger clone, so this may be a sequencing read error. The gene calls are TRBV7-2 and TRBJ2-5; the D is unclear. Trimming took 3 bases from V and 3 from J, leaving 2 bases between them. The CDR3 contains 11 residues. Germline V gene sequence: CDR1 SGHTA, CDR2 FQGNSA. The CDR3 region has the DNA TGTGCCAGCAGCTTCAAAGAGACCCAGTACTTC. It specifies CASSFKETQYF.

This clonotype was seen a few times. This rearrangement joins TRBV20-1 to TRBJ1-4; no definite D call. The germline V gene encodes CDR1 DFQATT and CDR2 SNEGSKA (reference sequence). The CDR3 runs to 14 residues. Between the trimmed V and J ends, which lost 3 bases and 0 bases, there was a span of 8 bases. CDR3 DNA: TGCAGTGCTAGGGACGCGGCAACTAATGAAAAACTGTTTTTT. This encodes CSARDAATNEKLFF.

This clonotype has only a few counts. V and J are TRBV11-2 and TRBJ1-1; D is possibly TRBD1 (5 bases). Germline V gene lookup returns CDR1 SGHAT and CDR2 FQNNGV. V was trimmed by 5 bases and J by 5 bases, leaving 15 bases between them. The CDR3 covers 14 residues. The CDR3 loop reads CASSPVQGRTEAFF. DNA for the CDR3: TGTGCCAGCAGCCCGGTCCAGGGACGTACTGAAGCTTTCTTT. The complete variable domain, with remaining parts taken from reference TRBV11-2 and TRBJ1-1, reads EAGVAQSPRYKIIEKRQSVAFWCNPISGHATLYWYQQILGQGPKLLIQFQNNGVVDDSQLPKDRFSAERLKGVDSTLKIQPAKLEDSAVYLCASSPVQGRTEAFFGQGTRLTVV.

V gene TRBV20-1 combines with J gene TRBJ1-5; TRBD1 is a possible D gene (5 bases). V lost 6 bases and J 5 bases, leaving 20 bases between the germline ends. This CDR3 has 15 amino acids. Per germline, CDR1 DFQATT and CDR2 SNEGSKA (reference sequence). The CDR3: CSASDRAGLDQPQHF. In nucleotides, the CDR3 is TGCAGTGCCTCGGATAGGGCAGGGTTAGATCAGCCCCAGCATTTT.